The clone carrying this TCR beta chain was picked up a small number of times. Its specificity is unknown. The entry originates in a study of beta chain features in type 1 diabetes. Study overall: Age, gender and cell yields were similar between patients and healthy donors.

Study-wide results and caveats: Researchers report that Type 1 diabetes patients had moderately but significantly shorter TCRB CDR3s across all four CD4+ subsets. Patients with type 1 diabetes showed fewer VDJ junction insertions and more deletions.

Since all of the isolated RNA was reverse transcribed, expressed TCRB transcripts were what got sequenced. Here immunoSEQ multiplex PCR was the method, and the copy in TCRdb shows in-frame clones only, minus some. The sample shows some 410,000 clones, approximately 10% of them seen only once. Germline V CDR1 and CDR2: GTSNPN, SVGIG (reference sequence). V shed 0 bases and J 10 bases; nucleotides not matched to a gene: 8. The CDR3 has 15 residues. The chain recombines TRBV30 with TRBJ2-1, with 11 nucleotides matching TRBD2. This receptor was taken from a woman aged 18-29 years in good health. Sequenced sample: naive CD4+ T cells from blood. In nucleotides, the CDR3 is TGTGCCTGGAGTGTCTTAGCGGGAGGGCCAGGCGAGCAGTTCTTC. It translates to CAWSVLAGGPGEQFF.